This TCR beta chain was observed in a study of T cell changes during pregnancy in multiple sclerosis. Repertoires were generated with immunoSEQ multiplex PCR, while TCRdb's copy carries only in-frame clones and drops some. This table has 65,000 to 85,000 clones, roughly 90% appearing once. V was pared by 0 bases and J by 1 base, with 7 bases between. The germline V gene has CDR1 SGDLS and CDR2 YYNGEE. The CDR3 contains 14 residues. The chain joins TRBV9 to TRBJ1-1; TRBD1 is a possible D gene (6 bases). The specimen was peripheral blood, collected in the first trimester of pregnancy. The TCR originated in a female donor in good health, enrolled as a control in a pregnancy study. The CDR3 region is CASSVAGANTEAFF. CDR3 nucleotides: TGTGCCAGCAGCGTAGCAGGGGCGAACACTGAAGCTTTCTTT.